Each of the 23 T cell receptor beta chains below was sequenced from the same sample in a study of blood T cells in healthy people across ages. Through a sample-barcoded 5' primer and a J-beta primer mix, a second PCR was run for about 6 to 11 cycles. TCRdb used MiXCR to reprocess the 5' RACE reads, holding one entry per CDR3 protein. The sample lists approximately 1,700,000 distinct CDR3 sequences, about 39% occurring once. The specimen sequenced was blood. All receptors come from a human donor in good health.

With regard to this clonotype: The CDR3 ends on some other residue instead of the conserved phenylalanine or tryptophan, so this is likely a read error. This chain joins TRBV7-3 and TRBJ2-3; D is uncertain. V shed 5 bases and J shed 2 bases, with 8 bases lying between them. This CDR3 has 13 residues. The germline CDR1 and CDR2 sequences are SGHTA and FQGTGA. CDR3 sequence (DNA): TGTGCCAGCAGCAGAAGCATCACAGATACGCAGTATGTT. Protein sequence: CASSRSITDTQYV.

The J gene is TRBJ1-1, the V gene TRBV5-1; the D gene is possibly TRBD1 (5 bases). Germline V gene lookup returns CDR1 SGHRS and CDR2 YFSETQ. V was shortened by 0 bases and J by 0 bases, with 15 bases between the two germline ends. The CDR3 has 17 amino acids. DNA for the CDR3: TGCGCCAGCAGCTTGGAGGGAAGACAGACCTTGAACACTGAAGCTTTCTTT. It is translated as CASSLEGRQTLNTEAFF.

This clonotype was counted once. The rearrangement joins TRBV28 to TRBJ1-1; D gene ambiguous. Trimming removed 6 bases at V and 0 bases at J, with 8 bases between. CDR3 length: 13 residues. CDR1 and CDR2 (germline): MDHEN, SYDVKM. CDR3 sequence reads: CASRPIMNTEAFF. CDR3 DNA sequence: TGTGCCAGCAGGCCTATCATGAACACTGAAGCTTTCTTT. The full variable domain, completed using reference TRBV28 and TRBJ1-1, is DVKVTQSSRYLVKRTGEKVFLECVQDMDHENMFWYRQDPGLGLRLIYFSYDVKMKEKGDIPEGYSVSREKKERFSLILESASTNQTSMYLCASRPIMNTEAFFGQGTRLTVV.

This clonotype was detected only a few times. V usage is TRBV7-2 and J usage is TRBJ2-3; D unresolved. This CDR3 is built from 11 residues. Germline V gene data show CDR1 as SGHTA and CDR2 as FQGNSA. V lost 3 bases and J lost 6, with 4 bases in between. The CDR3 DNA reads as TGTACCAGCAGCTTGCGTGATACGCAGTATTTT. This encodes CTSSLRDTQYF.

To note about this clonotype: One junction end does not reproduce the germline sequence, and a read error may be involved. The CDR3 DNA sequence: TGTGCCAGCAGCTCAAGTCAGAGTTTGAACGCTGAAGCTTTCTTT. It encodes CASSSSQSLNAEAFF. The J gene is TRBJ1-1, the V gene TRBV9, with unresolved D. Germline V gene data show CDR1 as SGDLS and CDR2 as YYNGEE. The CDR3 has 15 residues.

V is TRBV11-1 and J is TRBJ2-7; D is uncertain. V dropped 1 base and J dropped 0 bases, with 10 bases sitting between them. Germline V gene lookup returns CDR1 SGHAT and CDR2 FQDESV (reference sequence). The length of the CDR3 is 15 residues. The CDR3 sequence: CASSLVGTLSYEQYF. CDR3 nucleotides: TGTGCCAGCAGCTTAGTGGGCACCCTCTCCTACGAGCAGTACTTC.

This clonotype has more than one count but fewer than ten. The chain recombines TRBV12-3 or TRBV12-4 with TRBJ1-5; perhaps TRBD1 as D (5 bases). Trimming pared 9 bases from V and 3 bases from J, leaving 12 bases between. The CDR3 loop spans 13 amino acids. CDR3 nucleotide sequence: TGTGCCAGTTGGGAGGGGTTCAATCAGCCCCAGCATTTT. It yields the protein CASWEGFNQPQHF.

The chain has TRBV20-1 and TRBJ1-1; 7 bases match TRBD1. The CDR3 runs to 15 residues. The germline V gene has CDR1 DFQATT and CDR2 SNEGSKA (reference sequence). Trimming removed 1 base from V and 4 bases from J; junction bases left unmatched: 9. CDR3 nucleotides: TGCAGTGCTAGAGGGGACAGCGAAGGTAGCACTGAAGCTTTCTTT. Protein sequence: CSARGDSEGSTEAFF.

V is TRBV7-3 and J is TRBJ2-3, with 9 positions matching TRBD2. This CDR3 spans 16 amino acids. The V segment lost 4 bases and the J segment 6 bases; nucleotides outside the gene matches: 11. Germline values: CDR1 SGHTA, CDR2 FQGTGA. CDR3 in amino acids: CASSSLESGGWDTQYF. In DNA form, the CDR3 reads TGTGCCAGCAGCTCCCTGGAAAGCGGGGGGTGGGATACGCAGTATTTT.

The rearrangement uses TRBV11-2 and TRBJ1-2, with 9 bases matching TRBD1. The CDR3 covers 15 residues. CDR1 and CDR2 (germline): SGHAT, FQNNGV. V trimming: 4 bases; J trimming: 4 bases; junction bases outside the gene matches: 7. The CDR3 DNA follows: TGTGCCAGCAGCTCGGGACAGGGATCGACCTATGGCTACACCTTC. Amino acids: CASSSGQGSTYGYTF.

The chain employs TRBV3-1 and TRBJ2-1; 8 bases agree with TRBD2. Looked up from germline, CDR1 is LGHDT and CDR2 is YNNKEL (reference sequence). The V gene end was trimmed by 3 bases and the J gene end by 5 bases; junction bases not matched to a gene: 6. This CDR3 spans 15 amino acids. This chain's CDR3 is CASSQPGLADNEQFF. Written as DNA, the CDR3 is TGTGCCAGCAGCCAGCCAGGACTAGCCGACAATGAGCAGTTCTTC.

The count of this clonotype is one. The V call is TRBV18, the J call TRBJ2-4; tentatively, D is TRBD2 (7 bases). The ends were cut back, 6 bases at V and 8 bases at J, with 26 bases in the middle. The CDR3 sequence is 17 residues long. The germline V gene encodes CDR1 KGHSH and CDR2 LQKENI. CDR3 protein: CASSPRVTGGAQDIQYF. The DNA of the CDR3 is TGTGCCAGCTCCCCCCGGGTTACGGGGGGCGCCCAGGACATTCAGTACTTC.

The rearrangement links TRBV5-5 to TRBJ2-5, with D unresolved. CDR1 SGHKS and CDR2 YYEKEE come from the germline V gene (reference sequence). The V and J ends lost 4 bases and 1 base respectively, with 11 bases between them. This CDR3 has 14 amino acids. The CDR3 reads CASSLDVRQETQYF. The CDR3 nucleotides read TGTGCCAGCAGCCTAGACGTCCGCCAAGAGACCCAGTACTTC.

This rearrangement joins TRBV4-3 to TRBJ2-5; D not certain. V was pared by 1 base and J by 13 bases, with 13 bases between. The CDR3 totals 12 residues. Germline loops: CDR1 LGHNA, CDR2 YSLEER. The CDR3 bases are TGCGCCAGCAGCCAAGGCCTGGGTCTCCCGTACTTC. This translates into CASSQGLGLPYF.

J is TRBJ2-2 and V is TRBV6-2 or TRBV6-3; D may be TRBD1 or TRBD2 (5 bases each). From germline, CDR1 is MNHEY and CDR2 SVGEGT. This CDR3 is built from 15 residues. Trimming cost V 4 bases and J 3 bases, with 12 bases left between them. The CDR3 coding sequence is TGTGCCAGCAGTTGGGGACCGGGATACACCGGGGAGCTGTTTTTT. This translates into CASSWGPGYTGELFF.

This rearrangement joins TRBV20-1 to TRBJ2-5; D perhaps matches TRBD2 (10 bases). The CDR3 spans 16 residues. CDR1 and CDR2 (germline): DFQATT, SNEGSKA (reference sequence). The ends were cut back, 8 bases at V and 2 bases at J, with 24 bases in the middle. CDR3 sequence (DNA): TGCAGTCCACAGGGGGCTAGCGGGGGAAAACAAGAGACCCAGTACTTC. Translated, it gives CSPQGASGGKQETQYF.

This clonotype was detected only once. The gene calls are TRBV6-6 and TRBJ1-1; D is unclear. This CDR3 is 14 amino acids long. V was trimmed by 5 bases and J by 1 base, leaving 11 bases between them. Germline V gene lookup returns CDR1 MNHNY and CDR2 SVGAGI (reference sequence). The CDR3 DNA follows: TGTGCCAGCAGTCGGTCCGGGAAGAACACTGAAGCTTTCTTT. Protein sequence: CASSRSGKNTEAFF.

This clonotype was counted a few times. The CDR3 protein is CATQGLLNEKLFF. CDR3 DNA sequence: TGTGCCACCCAGGGGTTACTTAATGAAAAACTGTTTTTT. This chain connects TRBV7-9 to TRBJ1-4; possibly TRBD1 for D (6 bases). Germline V lookup: CDR1 SEHNR, CDR2 FQNEAQ (reference sequence). The CDR3 covers 13 residues. With 10 bases removed from V and 4 bases from J, the gap between germline ends came to 13 bases.

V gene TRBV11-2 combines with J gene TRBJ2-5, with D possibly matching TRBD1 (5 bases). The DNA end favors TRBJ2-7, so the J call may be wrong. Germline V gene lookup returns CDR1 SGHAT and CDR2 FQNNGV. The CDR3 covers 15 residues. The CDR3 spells CASSFLQGNPSEQYF. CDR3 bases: TGTGCCAGCAGCTTCCTGCAGGGTAACCCTTCCGAGCAGTACTTC.

The CDR3 coding sequence is TGTGCCAGCAGACCTTCAGGGACAGGGGTTGCAACTAATGAAAAACTGTTTTTT. Protein sequence: CASRPSGTGVATNEKLFF. The V call is TRBV27, the J call TRBJ1-4; TRBD1 matches 10 bases. From germline, CDR1 is MNHEY and CDR2 SMNVEV (reference sequence). The CDR3 extends over 18 amino acids. V lost 6 bases, J lost 0 bases, and 10 bases stayed unmatched.

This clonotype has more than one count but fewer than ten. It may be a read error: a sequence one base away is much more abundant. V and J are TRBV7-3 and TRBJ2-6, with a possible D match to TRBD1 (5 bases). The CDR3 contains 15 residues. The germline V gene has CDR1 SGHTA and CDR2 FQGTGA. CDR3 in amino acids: CASSLNRAGANVRTF. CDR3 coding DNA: TGTGCCAGCAGCTTAAATCGGGCTGGGGCCAACGTCCGGACTTTC.

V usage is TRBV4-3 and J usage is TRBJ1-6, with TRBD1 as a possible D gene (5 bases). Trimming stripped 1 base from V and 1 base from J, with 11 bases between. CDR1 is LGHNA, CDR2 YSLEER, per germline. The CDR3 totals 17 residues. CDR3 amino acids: CASSQGAEGSYNSPLHF. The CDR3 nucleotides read TGCGCCAGCAGCCAAGGCGCTGAGGGGTCCTATAATTCACCCCTCCACTTT.

The CDR3 here is CASTERGGSTDTQYF. CDR3 coding DNA: TGCGCCAGCACCGAACGCGGGGGGTCCACAGATACGCAGTATTTT. The chain employs TRBV5-1 and TRBJ2-3, with 8 bases fitting TRBD2. Germline V gene lookup returns CDR1 SGHRS and CDR2 YFSETQ. This CDR3 region has 15 residues. V shed 6 bases and J 2 bases; nucleotides not matched to a gene: 8.